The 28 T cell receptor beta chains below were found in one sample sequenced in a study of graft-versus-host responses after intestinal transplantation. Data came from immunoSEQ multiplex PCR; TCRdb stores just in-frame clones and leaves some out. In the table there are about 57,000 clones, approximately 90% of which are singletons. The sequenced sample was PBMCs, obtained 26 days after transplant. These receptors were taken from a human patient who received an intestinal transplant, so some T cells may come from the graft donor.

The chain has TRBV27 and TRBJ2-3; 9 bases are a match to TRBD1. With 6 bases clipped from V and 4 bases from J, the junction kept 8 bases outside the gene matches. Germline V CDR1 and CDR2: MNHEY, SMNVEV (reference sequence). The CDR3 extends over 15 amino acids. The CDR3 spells CASSHGTGWADTQYF. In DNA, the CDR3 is TGTGCCAGCAGCCACGGGACAGGGTGGGCAGATACGCAGTATTTT.

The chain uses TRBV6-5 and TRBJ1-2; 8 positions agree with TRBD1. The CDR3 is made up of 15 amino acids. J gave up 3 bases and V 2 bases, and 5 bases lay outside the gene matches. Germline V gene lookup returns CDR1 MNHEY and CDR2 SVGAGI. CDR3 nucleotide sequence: TGTGCCAGCAGTTACACGACAGGGGCGGACTATGGCTACACCTTC. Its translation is CASSYTTGADYGYTF.

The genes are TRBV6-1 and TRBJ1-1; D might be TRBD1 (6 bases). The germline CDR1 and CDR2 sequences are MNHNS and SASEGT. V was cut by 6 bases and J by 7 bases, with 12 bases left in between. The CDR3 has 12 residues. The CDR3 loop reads CASRAGAIEAFF. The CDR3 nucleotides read TGTGCCAGCAGGGCAGGGGCTATTGAAGCTTTCTTT.

The CDR3 nucleotides read TGTGCCAGCAGCTTATCGCTAGCGGGGCGCACAGATACGCAGTATTTT. This encodes CASSLSLAGRTDTQYF. This rearrangement joins TRBV7-6 to TRBJ2-3; 9 nucleotides agree with TRBD2. The CDR3 is 16 residues long. Germline trimming cut 2 bases from V and 1 base from J; bases unmatched to any gene: 4. From germline, CDR1 is SGHVS and CDR2 FNYEAQ.

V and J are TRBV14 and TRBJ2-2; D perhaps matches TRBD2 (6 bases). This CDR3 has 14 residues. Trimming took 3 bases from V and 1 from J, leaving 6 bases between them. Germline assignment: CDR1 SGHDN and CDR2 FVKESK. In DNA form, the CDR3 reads TGTGCCAGCAGCCACGGGGGGAACACCGGGGAGCTGTTTTTT. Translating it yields CASSHGGNTGELFF.

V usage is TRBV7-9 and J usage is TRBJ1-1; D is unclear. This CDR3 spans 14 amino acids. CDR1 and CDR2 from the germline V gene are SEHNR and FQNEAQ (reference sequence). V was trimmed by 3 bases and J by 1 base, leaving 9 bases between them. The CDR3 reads CASSFEYSNTEAFF. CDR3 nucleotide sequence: TGTGCCAGCAGCTTCGAGTACTCGAACACTGAAGCTTTCTTT.

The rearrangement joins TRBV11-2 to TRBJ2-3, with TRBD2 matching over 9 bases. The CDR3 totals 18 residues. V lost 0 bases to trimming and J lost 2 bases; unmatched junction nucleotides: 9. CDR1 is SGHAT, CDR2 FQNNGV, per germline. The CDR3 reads CASSLEPPGLALTDTQYF. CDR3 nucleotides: TGTGCCAGCAGCTTAGAGCCCCCGGGACTAGCTCTCACAGATACGCAGTATTTT.

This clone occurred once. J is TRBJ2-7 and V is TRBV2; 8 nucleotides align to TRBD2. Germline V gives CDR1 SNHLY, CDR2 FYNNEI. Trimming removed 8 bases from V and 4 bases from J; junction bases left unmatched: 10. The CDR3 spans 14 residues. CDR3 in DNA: TGTGCCAGCGGCCTAGCGGGTGAACAATACGAGCAGTACTTC. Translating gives CASGLAGEQYEQYF.

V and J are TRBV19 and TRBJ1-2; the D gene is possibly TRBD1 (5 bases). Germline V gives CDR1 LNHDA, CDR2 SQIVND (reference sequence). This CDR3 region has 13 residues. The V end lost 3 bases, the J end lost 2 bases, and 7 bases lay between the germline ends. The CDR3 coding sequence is TGTGCCAGTAGTATTTCAGGGAACTATGGCTACACCTTC. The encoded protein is CASSISGNYGYTF.

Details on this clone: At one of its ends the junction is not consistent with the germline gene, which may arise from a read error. Here the CDR3 DNA reads TGTGCTAGCAGCCCCCGGCCCCGACAGTTGCAAGAGACCCAGTACTTC. This sequence encodes CASSPRPRQLQETQYF. The V call is TRBV7-7, the J call TRBJ2-5; D possibly corresponds to TRBD1 (5 bases). The germline gives CDR1 SSHAT, CDR2 FNYEAQ (reference sequence). The CDR3 loop spans 16 amino acids.

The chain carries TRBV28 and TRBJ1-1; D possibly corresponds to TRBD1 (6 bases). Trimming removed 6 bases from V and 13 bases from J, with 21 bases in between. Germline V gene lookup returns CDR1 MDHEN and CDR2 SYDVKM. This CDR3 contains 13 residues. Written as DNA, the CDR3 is TGTGCCAGCAGACCAGGGGACACAAAGCTGGGTTTCTTT. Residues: CASRPGDTKLGFF.

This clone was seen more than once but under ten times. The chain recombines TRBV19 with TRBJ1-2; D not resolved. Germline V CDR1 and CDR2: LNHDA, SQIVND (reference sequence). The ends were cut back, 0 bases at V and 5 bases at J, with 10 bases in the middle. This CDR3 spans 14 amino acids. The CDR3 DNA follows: TGTGCCAGTAGTATAGAGTCCTTTCGGTATGGCTACACCTTC. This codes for CASSIESFRYGYTF.

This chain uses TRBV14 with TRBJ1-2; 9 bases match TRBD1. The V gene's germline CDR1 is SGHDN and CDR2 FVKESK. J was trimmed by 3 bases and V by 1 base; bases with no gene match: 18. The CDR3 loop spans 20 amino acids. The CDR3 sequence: CASSQGGGRTGQGYDYGYTF. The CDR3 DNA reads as TGTGCCAGCAGCCAAGGTGGAGGACGGACGGGACAGGGTTATGACTATGGCTACACCTTC.

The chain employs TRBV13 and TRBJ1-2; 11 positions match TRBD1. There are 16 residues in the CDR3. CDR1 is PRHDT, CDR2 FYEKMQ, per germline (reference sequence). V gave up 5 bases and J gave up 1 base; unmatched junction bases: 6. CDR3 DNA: TGTGCCAGCAGCCCCGCCGGGACAGGGGGTAACTATGGCTACACCTTC. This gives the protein CASSPAGTGGNYGYTF.

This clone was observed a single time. The chain's CDR3 is CSVEDDEGGTEAFF. CDR3 coding DNA: TGCAGCGTTGAAGACGACGAAGGGGGCACTGAAGCTTTCTTT. The V call is TRBV29-1, the J call TRBJ1-1; D perhaps matches TRBD1 (6 bases). The CDR3 has 14 residues. The V gene lost 0 bases and the J gene lost 4 bases, with 12 bases spanning the gap. Germline values: CDR1 SQVTM, CDR2 ANQGSEA.

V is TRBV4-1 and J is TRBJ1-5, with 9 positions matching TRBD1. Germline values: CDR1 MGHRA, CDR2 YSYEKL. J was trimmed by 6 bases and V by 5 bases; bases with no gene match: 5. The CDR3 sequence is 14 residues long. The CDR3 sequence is CASSTGGGSQPQHF. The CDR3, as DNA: TGCGCCAGCAGCACAGGGGGCGGTTCTCAGCCCCAGCATTTT.

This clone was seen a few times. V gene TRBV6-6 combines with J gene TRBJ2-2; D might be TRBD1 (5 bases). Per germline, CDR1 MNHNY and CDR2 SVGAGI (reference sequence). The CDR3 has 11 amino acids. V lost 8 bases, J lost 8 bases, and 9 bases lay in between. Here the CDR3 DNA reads TGTGCCAGCGGTCAGGGAGGGGAGCTGTTTTTT. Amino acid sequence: CASGQGGELFF.

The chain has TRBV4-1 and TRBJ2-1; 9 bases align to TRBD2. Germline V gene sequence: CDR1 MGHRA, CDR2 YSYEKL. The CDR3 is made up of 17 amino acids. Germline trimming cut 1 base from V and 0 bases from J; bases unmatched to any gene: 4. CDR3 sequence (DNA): TGCGCCAGCAGCCAAGGGACTAGCGACCTCTCCTACAATGAGCAGTTCTTC. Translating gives CASSQGTSDLSYNEQFF.

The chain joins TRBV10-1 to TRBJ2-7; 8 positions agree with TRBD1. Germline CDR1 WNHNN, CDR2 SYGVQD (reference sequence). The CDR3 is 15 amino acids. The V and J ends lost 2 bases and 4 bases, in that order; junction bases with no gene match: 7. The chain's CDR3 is CASSEGTGPPYEQYF. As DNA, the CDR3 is TGCGCCAGCAGTGAGGGGACAGGCCCACCTTACGAGCAGTACTTC.

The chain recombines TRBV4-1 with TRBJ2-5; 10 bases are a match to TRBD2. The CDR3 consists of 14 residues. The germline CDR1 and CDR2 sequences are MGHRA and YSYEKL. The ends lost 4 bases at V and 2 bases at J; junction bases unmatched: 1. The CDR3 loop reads CASSPGLAQETQYF. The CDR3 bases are TGCGCCAGCAGCCCGGGACTAGCGCAAGAGACCCAGTACTTC.

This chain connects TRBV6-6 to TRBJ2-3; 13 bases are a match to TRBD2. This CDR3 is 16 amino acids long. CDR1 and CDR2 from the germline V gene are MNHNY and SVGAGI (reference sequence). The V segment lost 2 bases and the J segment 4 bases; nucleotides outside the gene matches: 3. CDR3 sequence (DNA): TGTGCCAGCAGTTACGGACTAGCGGGAGCCCCAGATACGCAGTATTTT. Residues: CASSYGLAGAPDTQYF.

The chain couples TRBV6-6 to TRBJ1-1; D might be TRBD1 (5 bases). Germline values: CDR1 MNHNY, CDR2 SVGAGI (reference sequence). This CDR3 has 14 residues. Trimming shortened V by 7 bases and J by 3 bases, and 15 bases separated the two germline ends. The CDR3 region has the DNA TGTGCCAGCACCCGGACACCGGGGGACACTGAAGCTTTCTTT. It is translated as CASTRTPGDTEAFF.

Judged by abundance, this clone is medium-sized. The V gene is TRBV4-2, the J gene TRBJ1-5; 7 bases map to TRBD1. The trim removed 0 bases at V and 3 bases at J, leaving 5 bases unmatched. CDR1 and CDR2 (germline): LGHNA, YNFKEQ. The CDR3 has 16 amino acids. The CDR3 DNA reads TGTGCCAGCAGCCAAGAAAAGGGACAGCTCAATCAGCCCCAGCATTTT. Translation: CASSQEKGQLNQPQHF.

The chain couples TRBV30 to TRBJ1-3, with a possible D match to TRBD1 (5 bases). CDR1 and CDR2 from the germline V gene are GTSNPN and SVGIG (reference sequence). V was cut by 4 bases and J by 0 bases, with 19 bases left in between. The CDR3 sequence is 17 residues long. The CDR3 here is CAWTVPLAGSSGNTIYF. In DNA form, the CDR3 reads TGTGCCTGGACCGTACCCCTGGCAGGGTCCTCTGGAAACACCATATATTTT. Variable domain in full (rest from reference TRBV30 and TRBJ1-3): SQTIHQWPATLVQPVGSPLSLECTVEGTSNPNLYWYRQAAGRGLQLLFYSVGIGQISSEVPQNLSASRPQDRQFILSSKKLLLSDSGFYLCAWTVPLAGSSGNTIYFGEGSWLTVV.

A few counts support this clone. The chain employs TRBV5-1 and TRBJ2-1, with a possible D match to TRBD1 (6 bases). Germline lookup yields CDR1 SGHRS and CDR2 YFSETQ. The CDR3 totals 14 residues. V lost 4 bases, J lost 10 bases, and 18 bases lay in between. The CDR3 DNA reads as TGCGCCAGCAGCCGAGCAAATGGGGGCTACGAGCAGTTCTTC. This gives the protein CASSRANGGYEQFF.

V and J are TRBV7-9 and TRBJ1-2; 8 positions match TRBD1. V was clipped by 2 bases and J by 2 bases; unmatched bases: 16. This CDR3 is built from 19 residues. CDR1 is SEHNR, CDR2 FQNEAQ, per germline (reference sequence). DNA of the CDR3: TGTGCCAGCAGCTTAAGTTCAGGGGGCGCCCCATCCACCAACTATGGCTACACCTTC. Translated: CASSLSSGGAPSTNYGYTF.

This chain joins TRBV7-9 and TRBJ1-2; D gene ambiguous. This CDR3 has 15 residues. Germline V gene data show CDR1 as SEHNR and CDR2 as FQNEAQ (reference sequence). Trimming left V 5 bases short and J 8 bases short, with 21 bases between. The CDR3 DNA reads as TGTGCCAGCAGCGGCAAACCGGTGGTCGAGGGAGGCTACACCTTC. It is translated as CASSGKPVVEGGYTF.

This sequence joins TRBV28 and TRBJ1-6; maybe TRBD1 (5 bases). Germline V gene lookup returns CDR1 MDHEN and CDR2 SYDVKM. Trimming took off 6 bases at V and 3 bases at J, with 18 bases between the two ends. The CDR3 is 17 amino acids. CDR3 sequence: CASRQLRGGVYNSPLHF. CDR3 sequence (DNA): TGTGCCAGCAGGCAACTTCGGGGCGGGGTCTATAATTCACCCCTCCACTTT.